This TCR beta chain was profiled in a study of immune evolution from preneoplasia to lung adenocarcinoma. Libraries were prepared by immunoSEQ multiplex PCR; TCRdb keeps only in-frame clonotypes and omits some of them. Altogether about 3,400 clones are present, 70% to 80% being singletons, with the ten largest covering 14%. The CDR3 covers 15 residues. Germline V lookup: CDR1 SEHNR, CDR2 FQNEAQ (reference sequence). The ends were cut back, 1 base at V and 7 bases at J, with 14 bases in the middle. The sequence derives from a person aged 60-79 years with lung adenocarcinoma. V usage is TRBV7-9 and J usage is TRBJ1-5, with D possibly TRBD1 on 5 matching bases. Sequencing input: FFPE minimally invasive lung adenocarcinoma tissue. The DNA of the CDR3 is TGTGCCAGCAGCTTAGAAGGTGGAGGGGAGCAGCCCCAGCATTTT. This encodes CASSLEGGGEQPQHF.